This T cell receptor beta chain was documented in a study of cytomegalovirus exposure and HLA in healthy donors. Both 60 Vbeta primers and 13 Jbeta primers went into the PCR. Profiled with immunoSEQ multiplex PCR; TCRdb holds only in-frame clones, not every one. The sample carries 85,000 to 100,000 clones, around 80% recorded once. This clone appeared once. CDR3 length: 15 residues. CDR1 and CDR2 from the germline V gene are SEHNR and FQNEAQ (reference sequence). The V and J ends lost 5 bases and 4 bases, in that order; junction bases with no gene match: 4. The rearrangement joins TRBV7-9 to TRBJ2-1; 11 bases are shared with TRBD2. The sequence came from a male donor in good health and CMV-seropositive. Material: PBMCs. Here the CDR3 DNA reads TGTGCCAGCAGCCCCACTAGCGGGAGATACAATGAGCAGTTCTTC. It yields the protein CASSPTSGRYNEQFF.